These 14 T cell receptor beta chains originate from one sample sequenced in a study of human T cells and chemical hapten exposure. Time point reported: patch test 1, 2 weeks after DPC sensitization. Described treatment: therapeutic diphenylcyclopropenone sensitization with weekly scalp DPC. In TCRdb, the RACE reads were re-called with MiXCR into one record per CDR3 protein. Of about 69,000 distinct CDR3 sequences listed, 30% to 35% are singletons. This specimen was whole blood, taken in connection with sensitization to the hapten diphenylcyclopropenone (DPC). Receptor source: a man aged 35 to 55 with alopecia areata. Some clones in this sample may be carry-over from other donors' samples.

Only a few counts were recorded for this clonotype. The V and J genes are TRBV29-1 and TRBJ2-1, with 13 bases lining up with TRBD2. In germline, CDR1 is SQVTM, CDR2 ANQGSEA. Trimming at V came to 4 bases and at J to 10 bases, leaving 7 bases not matched to a gene. The CDR3 spans 14 residues. The CDR3 reads CSVVRLAGGSEQFF. Written as DNA, the CDR3 is TGCAGCGTTGTTCGACTAGCGGGGGGTTCCGAGCAGTTCTTC.

CDR3 sequence: CSVPGEDLYNEQFF. CDR3 DNA: TGCAGCGTTCCCGGGGAGGACCTTTACAATGAGCAGTTCTTC. V gene TRBV29-1 combines with J gene TRBJ2-1; a weak D match, TRBD2 (6 bases). The length of the CDR3 is 14 residues. Germline V gene lookup returns CDR1 SQVTM and CDR2 ANQGSEA. With 5 bases removed from V and 4 bases from J, the gap between germline ends came to 15 bases.

CDR3 DNA sequence: TGTGCCAGTGGGTTCTTGAATGAAAAACTGTTTTTT. Encoded protein: CASGFLNEKLFF. The chain employs TRBV6-6 and TRBJ1-4; D not resolved. Germline CDR1 and CDR2: MNHNY and SVGAGI (reference sequence). The CDR3 spans 12 residues. Trimming stripped 9 bases from V and 5 bases from J, with 10 bases between.

V usage is TRBV4-1 and J usage is TRBJ2-2; unclear D gene. Deletions cut 1 base from V and 6 bases from J, with 9 bases between. Germline loops: CDR1 MGHRA, CDR2 YSYEKL. The length of the CDR3 is 14 residues. The CDR3 loop is CASSQGQSPGELFF. The CDR3 DNA is TGCGCCAGCAGCCAAGGCCAATCTCCCGGGGAGCTGTTTTTT.

The chain couples TRBV12-3 or TRBV12-4 to TRBJ1-1; D remains unclear. The CDR3 contains 13 residues. Trimming cost V 2 bases and J 7 bases, with 11 bases left between them. CDR3 sequence reads: CASSLRVDYEAFF. The CDR3 DNA follows: TGTGCCAGCAGTTTACGAGTAGACTATGAAGCTTTCTTT.

J is TRBJ1-2 and V is TRBV20-1; 10 nucleotides line up with TRBD1. Germline assignment: CDR1 DFQATT and CDR2 SNEGSKA (reference sequence). V shed 1 base, J shed 7 bases, and the junction held 6 bases outside the gene matches. There are 14 residues in the CDR3. CDR3 in amino acids: CSARGGTGAVGYTF. DNA for the CDR3: TGCAGTGCTAGAGGGGGGACAGGGGCCGTTGGCTACACCTTC.

In this sample, this clonotype turned up a few times. This chain links TRBV20-1 with TRBJ2-2; D is perhaps TRBD2 (7 bases). The V gene lost 3 bases and the J gene lost 4 bases, with 12 bases spanning the gap. This CDR3 is 14 amino acids long. Germline V gene lookup returns CDR1 DFQATT and CDR2 SNEGSKA (reference sequence). The CDR3 DNA reads as TGCAGTGCTAGTACGGGGGGCGGCACCGGGGAGCTGTTTTTT. Amino acid sequence: CSASTGGGTGELFF.

V usage is TRBV12-3 or TRBV12-4 and J usage is TRBJ1-1, with 7 bases lining up with TRBD1. The V and J ends lost 4 bases and 0 bases, in that order; junction bases with no gene match: 2. The CDR3 is made up of 14 amino acids. The CDR3 sequence is CASSSQGLNTEAFF. CDR3 coding DNA: TGTGCCAGCAGTTCACAGGGGCTGAACACTGAAGCTTTCTTT.

This chain links TRBV6-2 or TRBV6-3 with TRBJ2-1; D is undetermined. Germline CDR1 MNHEY, CDR2 SVGEGT. This CDR3 contains 15 residues. V dropped 6 bases and J dropped 4 bases, with 16 bases sitting between them. CDR3: CASSHRVVGYNEQFF. The DNA for the CDR3 is TGTGCCAGCAGCCACCGAGTAGTGGGTTACAATGAGCAGTTCTTC.

In this sample, this clonotype turned up once. The chain employs TRBV14 and TRBJ2-7; the D gene is possibly TRBD1 (5 bases). In germline, CDR1 is SGHDN, CDR2 FVKESK. The V gene lost 7 bases and the J gene lost 0 bases, with 10 bases spanning the gap. There are 13 residues in the CDR3. The CDR3 nucleotides read TGTGCCAGCACGCCGACAGTCTCCTACGAGCAGTACTTC. This sequence encodes CASTPTVSYEQYF.

In this sample, this clonotype turned up a few times. CDR3 in DNA: TGTGCCAGCAGTGAGGCGAGACAGGGGCCCTTTTTAAACGCCGGGGAGCTGTTTTTT. It translates to CASSEARQGPFLNAGELFF. The rearrangement links TRBV6-1 to TRBJ2-2; 8 bases are a match to TRBD1. This CDR3 is built from 19 residues. Germline V gene lookup returns CDR1 MNHNS and CDR2 SASEGT. The trim removed 3 bases at V and 6 bases at J, leaving 18 bases unmatched.

The gene calls are TRBV7-8 and TRBJ2-7, with a weak D call TRBD1 (6 bases). Germline V gives CDR1 SGHVS, CDR2 FQNEAQ. This CDR3 is built from 15 residues. V was clipped by 2 bases and J by 3 bases, with 14 bases between them. CDR3 bases: TGTGCCAGCAGCTTATTACAGGGAATTGACTACGAGCAGTACTTC. Protein sequence: CASSLLQGIDYEQYF.

This clonotype occurred a few times. The chain couples TRBV27 to TRBJ2-3; D is unresolved. CDR3 length: 15 amino acids. Germline CDR1 is MNHEY and CDR2 is SMNVEV (reference sequence). V was shortened by 4 bases and J by 1 base, with 12 bases between the two germline ends. This CDR3 reads CASSSTYGGTDTQYF. The CDR3, as DNA: TGTGCCAGCAGTTCGACTTACGGAGGCACAGATACGCAGTATTTT.

This clonotype has just one count. The rearrangement links TRBV7-3 to TRBJ2-7; the D gene could be TRBD1 or TRBD2 (7 bases each). The CDR3 is 14 amino acids. Trimming left V 2 bases short and J 5 bases short, with 13 bases between. CDR1 is SGHTA and CDR2 is FQGTGA in the germline V gene. The CDR3 reads CASSLVAGGDEQYF. The CDR3 DNA sequence: TGTGCCAGCAGCTTAGTGGCAGGGGGGGACGAGCAGTACTTC.